This T cell receptor beta chain is drawn from a study of CD8+CD57+ T cells in acquired aplastic anemia. Turning to the study itself: Recorded DNA amounts for sorted CD4+ and CD8+ cells had an average of about 3.5 ug. Healthy donors averaged about 10 million reads for CD4+ cells. General observations from the study: Researchers report that twenty-nine CD8+ CDR3 sequences appeared in both patients and controls.

Germline CDR1 is LNHNV and CDR2 is YYDKDF (reference sequence). This CDR3 region has 12 residues. Trimming took 3 bases from V and 3 from J, leaving 6 bases between them. Genomic DNA constituted the template upon which TCR beta VDJ and CDR3 profiling was performed. One entry per CDR3 protein results from TCRdb running MiXCR on the reads. The sample lists about 48,000 distinct CDR3 sequences; about 78% were seen once. With respect to this clonotype: Antigen unknown.

Input material: sorted CD4+, CD8+, or CD8+CD57+ T cells (not recorded which) from PBMCs. This chain connects TRBV15 to TRBJ2-7; a weak D match, TRBD1 (6 bases). The sequence was obtained from a human donor in good health, serving as a control. Here the CDR3 reads CATSRDSYEQYF. The CDR3 DNA is TGTGCCACCAGCAGGGACAGCTACGAGCAGTACTTC.